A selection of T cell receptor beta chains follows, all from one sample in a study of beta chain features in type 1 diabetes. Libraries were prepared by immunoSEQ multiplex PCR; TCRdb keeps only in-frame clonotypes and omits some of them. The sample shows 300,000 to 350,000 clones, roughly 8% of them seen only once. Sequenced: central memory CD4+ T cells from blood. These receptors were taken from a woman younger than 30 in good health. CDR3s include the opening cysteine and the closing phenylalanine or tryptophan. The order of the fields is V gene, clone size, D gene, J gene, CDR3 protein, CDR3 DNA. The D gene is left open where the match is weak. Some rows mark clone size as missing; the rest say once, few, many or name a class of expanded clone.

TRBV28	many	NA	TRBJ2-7	CASSLSSGYEQYF	TGTGCCAGCAGTTTAAGTTCAGGGTACGAGCAGTACTTC
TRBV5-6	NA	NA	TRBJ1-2	CASSVNYGYTF	TGTGCCAGCAGCGTTAACTATGGCTACACCTTC
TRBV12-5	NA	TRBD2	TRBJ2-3	CASGLAPLAGVPDTQYF	TGTGCTAGTGGTTTGGCCCCCCTAGCGGGAGTTCCAGATACGCAGTATTTT
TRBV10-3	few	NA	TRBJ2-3	CAISARDSTDTQYF	TGTGCCATCAGTGCTCGGGACAGCACAGATACGCAGTATTTT
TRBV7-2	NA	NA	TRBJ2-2	CASSPRGGTGELFF	TGTGCCAGCAGCCCCCGTGGTGGCACCGGGGAGCTGTTTTTT
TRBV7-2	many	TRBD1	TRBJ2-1	CASSSGTGVTYNEQFF	TGTGCCAGCAGCTCCGGGACAGGGGTTACGTACAATGAGCAGTTCTTC
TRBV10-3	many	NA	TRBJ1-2	CAISESRTANYGYTF	TGTGCCATCAGTGAGTCGAGGACAGCCAACTATGGCTACACCTTC
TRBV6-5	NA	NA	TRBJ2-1	CASSYLEGGSNEQFF	TGTGCCAGCAGTTATCTTGAGGGAGGATCAAATGAGCAGTTCTTC
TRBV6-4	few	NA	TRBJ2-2	CASSITSPPGELFF	TGTGCCAGCAGTATTACTAGCCCCCCCGGGGAGCTGTTTTTT
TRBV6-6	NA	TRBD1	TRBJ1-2	CASSQTGGTGYYGYTF	TGTGCCAGCAGCCAAACCGGAGGGACAGGGTACTATGGCTACACCTTC
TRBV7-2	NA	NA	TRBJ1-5	CASSPGFEWGNQPQHF	TGTGCCAGCAGCCCGGGCTTTGAGTGGGGCAATCAGCCCCAGCATTTT
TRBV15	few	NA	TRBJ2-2	CATSRESRGELFF	TGTGCCACCAGCAGAGAGAGCAGGGGGGAGCTGTTTTTT
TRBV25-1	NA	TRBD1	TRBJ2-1	CASSEWGDRDNEQFF	TGTGCCAGCAGTGAATGGGGCGACAGGGACAATGAGCAGTTCTTC
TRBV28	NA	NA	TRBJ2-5	CASKGGGKETQYF	TGTGCCAGCAAAGGGGGGGGAAAAGAGACCCAGTACTTC
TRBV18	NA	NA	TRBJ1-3	CASSPQEDLSGNTIYF	TGTGCCAGCTCACCACAGGAGGACCTCTCTGGAAACACCATATATTTT
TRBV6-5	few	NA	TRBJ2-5	CASSYNGETQYF	TGTGCCAGCAGTTATAACGGGGAGACCCAGTACTTC
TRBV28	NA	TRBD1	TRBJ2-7	CATLGGYSSYEQYF	TGTGCCACCTTAGGGGGCTATAGCTCCTACGAGCAGTACTTC
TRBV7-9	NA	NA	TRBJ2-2	CASSLVLHTGELFF	TGTGCCAGCAGCTTAGTGTTGCACACCGGGGAGCTGTTTTTT
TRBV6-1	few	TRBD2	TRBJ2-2	CASSPAGGYTGELFF	TGTGCCAGCAGCCCAGCGGGAGGATACACCGGGGAGCTGTTTTTT
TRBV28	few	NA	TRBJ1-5	CASSSQGNGYQPQHF	TGTGCCAGCAGTTCACAGGGAAACGGGTATCAGCCCCAGCATTTT
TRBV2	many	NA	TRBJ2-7	CASKADSPTVQYF	TGTGCCAGCAAAGCGGACAGCCCTACGGTGCAGTACTTC